Each of the 24 T cell receptor beta chains below was sequenced from the same sample in a study of sequential checkpoint blockade in melanoma. Treatment: randomized to nivolumab then ipilimumab (arm A) or the reverse (arm B). TCRdb's table, derived via immunoSEQ multiplex PCR, lists solely in-frame clones and lacks some. The sample consists of 2,000 to 2,500 clones, 15% to 20% of them appearing once. The sample here was tumor tissue (inferred from file names), taken from a patient given nivolumab and ipilimumab in sequence. These TCRs come from a human donor with melanoma.

The genes are TRBV9 and TRBJ1-6; 7 bases are shared with TRBD1. CDR1 is SGDLS, CDR2 YYNGEE, per germline. J was trimmed by 9 bases and V by 0 bases; bases with no gene match: 6. CDR3 size: 15 residues. DNA of the CDR3: TGTGCCAGCAGCGTAGACAGGGGAGGGATTTCACCCCTCCACTTT. This encodes CASSVDRGGISPLHF.

This clone has a handful of counts. The V call is TRBV11-3, the J call TRBJ2-2; 9 positions agree with TRBD1. The trim removed 4 bases at V and 2 bases at J, leaving 11 bases unmatched. The CDR3 spans 18 residues. Per germline, CDR1 SGHNT and CDR2 YENEEA. The CDR3 bases are TGTGCCAGCAGCTCCCACGGGACAGGGTTTTTTAACACCGGGGAGCTGTTTTTT. As protein: CASSSHGTGFFNTGELFF.

This clone is medium-sized within its sample. The rearrangement links TRBV11-3 to TRBJ1-1; 8 nucleotides line up with TRBD1. The J segment lost 6 bases and the V segment lost 5 bases, leaving 8 bases of the junction unmatched. The CDR3 sequence is 14 residues long. Germline loops: CDR1 SGHNT, CDR2 YENEEA. The CDR3 here is CASSIPGQVAEAFF. The CDR3 bases are TGTGCCAGCAGCATACCGGGACAGGTGGCTGAAGCTTTCTTT.

This clone was found a few times. This chain joins TRBV29-1 and TRBJ1-5; tentative D call: TRBD1 (6 bases). The V and J ends lost 6 bases and 0 bases respectively, with 12 bases between them. The V gene's germline CDR1 is SQVTM and CDR2 ANQGSEA. The CDR3 runs to 14 residues. The CDR3 coding sequence is TGCAGCGTGGGGGAGGGGGATAGCAATCAGCCCCAGCATTTT. Residues: CSVGEGDSNQPQHF.

The rearrangement links TRBV19 to TRBJ2-4; 9 bases are a match to TRBD2. CDR1 is LNHDA, CDR2 SQIVND, per germline (reference sequence). V trimming: 3 bases; J trimming: 0 bases; junction bases outside the gene matches: 15. The CDR3 length is 20 residues. CDR3 in DNA: TGTGCCAGTAGTATCGGTAGCGGGGGCCAGCACCTACTAGCCAAAAACATTCAGTACTTC. Amino acids: CASSIGSGGQHLLAKNIQYF.

By sample share, this clone is medium-sized. The genes are TRBV11-3 and TRBJ1-2, with TRBD1 identical over 8 bases. Looked up from germline, CDR1 is SGHNT and CDR2 is YENEEA. There are 16 residues in the CDR3. V gave up 3 bases and J gave up 4 bases; unmatched junction bases: 10. CDR3 in DNA: TGTGCCAGCAGCTTCGGGACAGGAGTATTCGGCTATGGCTACACCTTC. Amino acids: CASSFGTGVFGYGYTF.

The rearrangement links TRBV29-1 to TRBJ2-3, with a weak D call TRBD2 (6 bases). Trimming took off 7 bases at V and 2 bases at J, with 16 bases between the two ends. The CDR3 covers 14 residues. Per germline, CDR1 SQVTM and CDR2 ANQGSEA. The DNA of the CDR3 is TGCAGCGGGAGGGTTTTTGGGGCCACAGATACGCAGTATTTT. As protein: CSGRVFGATDTQYF.

This chain uses TRBV30 with TRBJ2-3, with no clear D. V shed 2 bases and J shed 0 bases, with 9 bases lying between them. Germline CDR1 reads GTSNPN; CDR2 reads SVGIG (reference sequence). This CDR3 contains 14 residues. CDR3 in DNA: TGTGCCTGGAGTATCGGCTCTAGCACAGATACGCAGTATTTT. It yields the protein CAWSIGSSTDTQYF. Filled out from reference TRBV30 and TRBJ2-3, the complete variable domain reads SQTIHQWPATLVQPVGSPLSLECTVEGTSNPNLYWYRQAAGRGLQLLFYSVGIGQISSEVPQNLSASRPQDRQFILSSKKLLLSDSGFYLCAWSIGSSTDTQYFGPGTRLTVL.

As regards this clone: At one boundary the junction diverges from the germline segment, which might be a read error. V usage is TRBV6-8 and J usage is TRBJ2-2; D might be TRBD2 (5 bases). This CDR3 has 14 amino acids. Germline CDR1 is MNHGY and CDR2 is SAAAGT. CDR3 sequence: CASSDSRDTGELFF. CDR3 coding DNA: TGTGCCAGCAGTGACTCGAGGGACACCGGGGAGCTGTTTTTT.

The chain links TRBV4-1 to TRBJ1-1; D is unresolved. Between the trimmed V and J ends, which lost 5 bases and 0 bases, there was a span of 10 bases. The CDR3 contains 14 residues. Germline CDR1 and CDR2: MGHRA and YSYEKL. The CDR3 bases are TGCGCCAGCAGCGACTTTAAGATGAACACTGAAGCTTTCTTT. It specifies CASSDFKMNTEAFF.

This clone was detected ten times or more. The chain recombines TRBV7-1 with TRBJ1-4; D might be TRBD1 (5 bases). TRBV7-1 is an ORF; its function is uncertain. V was clipped by 5 bases and J by 8 bases, with 12 bases between them. The CDR3 spans 13 residues. For the CDR3, the DNA is TGTGCCAGCAGCCCTAGGGACGGCGAAAAACTGTTTTTT. It codes for CASSPRDGEKLFF.

The DNA for the CDR3 is TGCGCCAGCAGCCAAGGGGGGACTAGCGGGAGAAGGGGCAATGAGCAGTTCTTC. It encodes CASSQGGTSGRRGNEQFF. The chain is built from TRBV4-1 and TRBJ2-1; 14 positions agree with TRBD2. The V segment lost 1 base and the J segment 6 bases; nucleotides outside the gene matches: 8. The CDR3 consists of 18 residues. Germline CDR1 reads MGHRA; CDR2 reads YSYEKL.

In its sample, this clone is medium-sized. The chain carries TRBV11-3 and TRBJ1-1; possible D gene TRBD1, 5 bases. Germline CDR1 SGHNT, CDR2 YENEEA. V shed 7 bases and J shed 5 bases, with 20 bases lying between them. The CDR3 runs 15 residues. CDR3 sequence reads: CASNRGLSWGTEAFF. CDR3 coding DNA: TGTGCCAGCAACCGCGGCTTATCCTGGGGGACTGAAGCTTTCTTT.

This clone was picked up a small number of times. The V and J genes are TRBV29-1 and TRBJ1-3, with D possibly matching TRBD1 (6 bases). This CDR3 is 15 amino acids long. From germline, CDR1 is SQVTM and CDR2 ANQGSEA. V lost 7 bases and J 0 bases, leaving 16 bases between the germline ends. CDR3 sequence: CSAGVYRASGNTIYF. The CDR3 bases are TGCAGCGCCGGGGTCTACAGGGCCTCTGGAAACACCATATATTTT.

V and J are TRBV19 and TRBJ1-2, with 7 bases identical to TRBD1. The V segment lost 9 bases and the J segment 7 bases; nucleotides outside the gene matches: 5. Per the germline V gene, CDR1 is LNHDA and CDR2 is SQIVND (reference sequence). The CDR3 is 11 amino acids. The CDR3 region is CARQGIVGYTF. The CDR3 DNA sequence: TGTGCCAGACAGGGGATTGTTGGCTACACCTTC.

V is TRBV6-7 and J is TRBJ2-7, with D perhaps assigned TRBD1 or TRBD2 (7 bases each). TRBV6-7 is an ORF; its function is uncertain. The CDR3 contains 17 residues. V was clipped by 8 bases and J by 3 bases, with 26 bases between them. The CDR3 loop is CASGLTRGLAVCYEQYF. The CDR3 coding sequence is TGTGCCAGCGGCTTGACAAGGGGGCTAGCGGTTTGCTACGAGCAGTACTTC.

This clone rates as medium-sized. V and J are TRBV11-3 and TRBJ2-7; D might be TRBD2 (6 bases). CDR1 and CDR2 (germline): SGHNT, YENEEA. This CDR3 has 14 amino acids. With 5 bases removed from V and 0 bases from J, the gap between germline ends came to 11 bases. This chain's CDR3 is CASSPFGGSYEQYF. In DNA form, the CDR3 reads TGTGCCAGCAGCCCGTTCGGGGGCTCCTACGAGCAGTACTTC.

This clone was counted only a few times. The rearrangement uses TRBV15 and TRBJ2-1; maybe TRBD1 (6 bases). The V end was cut by 3 bases, the J end by 2 bases, with 11 bases between. Looked up from germline, CDR1 is LNHNV and CDR2 is YYDKDF (reference sequence). The CDR3 loop spans 15 amino acids. CDR3 nucleotides: TGTGCCACCAGCAGCCAGGGGAGCCCCTACAATGAGCAGTTCTTC. Translating it yields CATSSQGSPYNEQFF.

This clone was picked up a small number of times. V usage is TRBV1 and J usage is TRBJ2-7. TRBV1 is classified as a pseudogene. The CDR3 is 15 amino acids. This CDR3 is CASSPFFQGSYEQYF. CDR3 nucleotides: TGCGCCAGCAGCCCGTTTTTCCAAGGGTCCTACGAGCAGTACTTC.

The V and J genes are TRBV28 and TRBJ1-5; D gene ambiguous. Germline assignment: CDR1 MDHEN and CDR2 SYDVKM. This CDR3 comprises 15 residues. Trimming shortened V by 6 bases and J by 5 bases, and 17 bases separated the two germline ends. This chain's CDR3 is CASSPLWVVDQPQHF. In DNA form, the CDR3 reads TGTGCCAGCAGCCCCCTTTGGGTAGTAGATCAGCCCCAGCATTTT.

This clone appeared a few times. The V gene is TRBV6-8, the J gene TRBJ2-7; D is possibly TRBD1 or TRBD2 (5 bases each). V was trimmed by 4 bases and J by 1 base, leaving 11 bases between them. The germline gives CDR1 MNHGY, CDR2 SAAAGT. The CDR3 is made up of 14 amino acids. CDR3 residues: CASSSPGQSYEQYF. The CDR3 bases are TGTGCCAGCAGTTCCCCGGGGCAGTCCTACGAGCAGTACTTC.

This clone was counted many times. The chain joins TRBV11-3 to TRBJ2-5, with 10 bases lining up with TRBD1. The CDR3 has 17 residues. V trimming: 3 bases; J trimming: 4 bases; junction bases outside the gene matches: 11. Per the germline V gene, CDR1 is SGHNT and CDR2 is YENEEA. The CDR3 DNA is TGTGCCAGCAGCTTTGGCGGACAGGGGGTGTGGGTAGAGACCCAGTACTTC. The encoded protein is CASSFGGQGVWVETQYF.

This clone occurred a few times. This rearrangement joins TRBV9 to TRBJ2-3; D possibly matches TRBD1 or TRBD2 (6 bases each). The V end lost 4 bases, the J end lost 4 bases, and 16 bases lay between the germline ends. Germline-derived CDR1 and CDR2 are SGDLS and YYNGEE. This CDR3 has 15 residues. Written as DNA, the CDR3 is TGTGCCAGCAGCCCCCTTTTAGGGGGGTCAGATACGCAGTATTTT. As protein: CASSPLLGGSDTQYF.

This clone was recorded a few times. V usage is TRBV29-1 and J usage is TRBJ1-3; 10 nucleotides agree with TRBD1. Germline loops: CDR1 SQVTM, CDR2 ANQGSEA. Trimming removed 6 bases from V and 3 bases from J; junction bases left unmatched: 2. The CDR3 spans 13 residues. The chain's CDR3 is CSVGTGVGNTIYF. Written as DNA, the CDR3 is TGCAGCGTCGGGACAGGGGTTGGAAACACCATATATTTT.